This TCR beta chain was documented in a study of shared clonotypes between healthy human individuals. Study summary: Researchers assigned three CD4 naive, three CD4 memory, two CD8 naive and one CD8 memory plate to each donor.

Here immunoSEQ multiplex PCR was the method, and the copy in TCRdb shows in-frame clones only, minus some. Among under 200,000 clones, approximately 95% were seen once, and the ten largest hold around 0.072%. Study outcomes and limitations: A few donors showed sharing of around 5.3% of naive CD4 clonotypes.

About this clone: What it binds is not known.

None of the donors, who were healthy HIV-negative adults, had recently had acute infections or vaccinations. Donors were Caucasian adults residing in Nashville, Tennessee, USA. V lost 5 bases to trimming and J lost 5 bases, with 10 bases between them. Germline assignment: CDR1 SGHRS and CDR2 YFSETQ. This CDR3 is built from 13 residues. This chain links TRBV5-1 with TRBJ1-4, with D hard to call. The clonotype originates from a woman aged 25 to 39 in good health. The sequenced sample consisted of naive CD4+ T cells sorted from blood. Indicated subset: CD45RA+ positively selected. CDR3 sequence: CASRTDSNEKLFF. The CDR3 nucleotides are TGCGCCAGCAGAACGGATAGCAATGAAAAACTGTTTTTT.